The 7 T cell receptor beta chains presented below share a single source sample, sequenced in a study of T cell clonality in common variable immunodeficiency. Using immunoSEQ multiplex PCR, the repertoire was profiled, and TCRdb retains in-frame clones only, with some absent. The sample was found to contain 50,000 to 60,000 clones, and every one recurs. The material sequenced was peripheral blood mononuclear cells. These TCRs come from a person aged 18 to 75 in good health.

This clone was counted many times. Read sequence stops 3 residues before the CDR3 end, and the germline J gene provides the missing end. The chain couples TRBV5-8 to TRBJ2-1, with 8 nucleotides matching TRBD2. CDR1 is SGHTS, CDR2 YDEGEE, per germline. V shed 2 bases, J shed 8 bases, and the junction held 9 bases outside the gene matches. CDR3 size: 15 residues. The part of the CDR3 DNA that was read is TGTGCCAGCAGCTTCGCGGGGGGTGTCTTCGATGAG. Encoded protein: CASSFAGGVFDE. The full CDR3 is CASSFAGGVFDEQFF.

This clone was counted ten times or more. The read is 3 residues too short to cover the CDR3 end, so that end is filled in from the germline J gene. The chain uses TRBV5-1 and TRBJ1-3, with 11 bases aligning to TRBD1. Germline CDR1 is SGHRS and CDR2 is YFSETQ. V gave up 4 bases and J gave up 3 bases; unmatched junction bases: 6. The CDR3 contains 16 residues. The CDR3 region is CASSTGQGDGGNTIYF. The DNA read from the CDR3 is TGCGCCAGCAGCACGGGACAGGGGGACGGTGGAAACACC.

This clone was seen a handful of times. The read finishes 3 residues shy of the CDR3 end, and the germline J gene is used to complete it. This sequence joins TRBV2 and TRBJ1-4, with D hard to call. Trimming cost V 4 bases and J 7 bases, with 10 bases left between them. The germline V gene encodes CDR1 SNHLY and CDR2 FYNNEI. The CDR3 covers 13 residues. CDR3 residues: CASSGGEVEKLFF. The sequenced part of the CDR3 DNA is TGTGCCAGCAGTGGCGGGGAGGTTGAAAAA.

About this clone: The sequenced fragment ends 3 residues before the CDR3 boundary, so the rest is inferred from the germline J gene. The J gene is TRBJ1-5, the V gene TRBV30; 7 nucleotides align to TRBD1. Trimming at V came to 4 bases and at J to 4 bases, leaving 7 bases not matched to a gene. CDR1 GTSNPN and CDR2 SVGIG come from the germline V gene (reference sequence). The CDR3 loop spans 14 amino acids. Incomplete CDR3 DNA: TGTGCCTGGACCACCGGGGACAGTAATCAGCCC. It translates to CAWTTGDSNQP. The whole CDR3 region reads CAWTTGDSNQPQHF.

This clone was observed many times. The sequenced CDR3 bases are TGTGCCAGCAGTTTAAACTTCCAAGAGACC. As protein: CASSLNFQET. The whole CDR3 protein reads CASSLNFQETQYF. J is TRBJ2-5 and V is TRBV28; no reliable D call. The CDR3 end is not reached by the read, which stops 3 residues before it; the germline J gene fills it in. This CDR3 has 13 amino acids. Trimming shortened V by 2 bases and J by 1 base, and 5 bases separated the two germline ends. Germline CDR1 MDHEN, CDR2 SYDVKM.

CDR3 DNA (partial): TGTGCCAGCAGCTCCAGCGGGACGGGGAATGAAAAG. It encodes CASSSSGTGNEK. The CDR3 in its entirety is CASSSSGTGNEKLFF. The chain uses TRBV7-9 and TRBJ2-2, with TRBD2 identical over 7 bases. The read falls 3 residues short of the CDR3 end, and the missing part is taken from the germline J gene. Germline assignment: CDR1 SEHNR and CDR2 FQNEAQ (reference sequence). The length of the CDR3 is 15 residues. Full variable domain (rest looked up from reference TRBV7-9 and TRBJ2-2): DTGVSQNPRHKITKRGQNVTFRCDPISEHNRLYWYRQTLGQGPEFLTYFQNEAQLEKSRLLSDRFSAERPKGSFSTLEIQRTEQGDSAMYLCASSSSGTGNEKLFFGEGSRLTVL.

Many counts were recorded for this clone. The read terminates 3 residues before the CDR3 end, so the remaining end is supplied by the germline J gene. Other DNA sequences in the same sample also yield this CDR3. The gene calls are TRBV20-1 and TRBJ2-5, with 13 bases that match TRBD2. With V trimmed by 0 bases and J by 4 bases, 5 bases remained unmatched. The CDR3 loop spans 16 amino acids. CDR1 is DFQATT, CDR2 SNEGSKA, per germline (reference sequence). The sequenced part of the CDR3 DNA is TGCAGTGCTAGAGATGTACTAGCGGGGGGGTTAGAGACC. The encoded protein is CSARDVLAGGLET. The whole CDR3 reads CSARDVLAGGLETQYF.